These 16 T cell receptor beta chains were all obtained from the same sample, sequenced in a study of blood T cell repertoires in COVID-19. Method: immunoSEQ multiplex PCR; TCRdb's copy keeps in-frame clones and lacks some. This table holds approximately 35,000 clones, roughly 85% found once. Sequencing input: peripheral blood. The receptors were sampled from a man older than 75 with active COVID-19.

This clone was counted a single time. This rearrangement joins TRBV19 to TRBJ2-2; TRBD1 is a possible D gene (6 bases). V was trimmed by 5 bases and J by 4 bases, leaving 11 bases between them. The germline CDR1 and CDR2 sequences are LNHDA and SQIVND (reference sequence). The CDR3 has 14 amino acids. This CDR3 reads CASSARQATGELFF. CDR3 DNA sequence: TGTGCCAGTAGTGCCAGACAGGCCACCGGGGAGCTGTTTTTT. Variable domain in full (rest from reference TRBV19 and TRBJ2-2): DGGITQSPKYLFRKEGQNVTLSCEQNLNHDAMYWYRQDPGQGLRLIYYSQIVNDFQKGDIAEGYSVSREKKESFPLTVTSAQKNPTAFYLCASSARQATGELFFGEGSRLTVL.

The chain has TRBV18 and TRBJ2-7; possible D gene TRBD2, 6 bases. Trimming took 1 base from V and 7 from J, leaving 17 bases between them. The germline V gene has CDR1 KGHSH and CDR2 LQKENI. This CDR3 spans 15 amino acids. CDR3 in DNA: TGTGCCAGCTCACCACGGTCGGCCCGGGGGAGGGAGCAGTACTTC. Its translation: CASSPRSARGREQYF.

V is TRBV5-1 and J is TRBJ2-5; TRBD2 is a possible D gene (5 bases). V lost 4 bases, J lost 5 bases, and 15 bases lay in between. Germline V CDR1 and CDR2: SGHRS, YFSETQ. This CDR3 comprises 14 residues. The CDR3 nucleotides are TGCGCCAGCAGCCAAGCGGTGGCTGGCGAGACCCAGTACTTC. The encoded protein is CASSQAVAGETQYF.

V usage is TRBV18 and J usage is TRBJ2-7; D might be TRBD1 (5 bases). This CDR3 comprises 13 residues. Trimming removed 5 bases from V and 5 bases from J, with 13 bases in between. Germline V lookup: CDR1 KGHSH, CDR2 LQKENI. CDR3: CASSATAGDEQYF. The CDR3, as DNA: TGTGCCAGCTCAGCGACAGCAGGAGACGAGCAGTACTTC. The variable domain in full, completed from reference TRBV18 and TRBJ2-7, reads NAGVMQNPRHLVRRRGQEARLRCSPMKGHSHVYWYRQLPEEGLKFMVYLQKENIIDESGMPKERFSAEFPKEGPSILRIQQVVRGDSAAYFCASSATAGDEQYFGPGTRLTVT.

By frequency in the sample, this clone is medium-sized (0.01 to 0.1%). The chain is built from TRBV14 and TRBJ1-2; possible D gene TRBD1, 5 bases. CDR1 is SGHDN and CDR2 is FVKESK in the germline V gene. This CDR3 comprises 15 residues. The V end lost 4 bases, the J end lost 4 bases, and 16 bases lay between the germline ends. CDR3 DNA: TGTGCCAGCAGCCGACGGCTCACAGGTCTCTATGGCTACACCTTC. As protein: CASSRRLTGLYGYTF.

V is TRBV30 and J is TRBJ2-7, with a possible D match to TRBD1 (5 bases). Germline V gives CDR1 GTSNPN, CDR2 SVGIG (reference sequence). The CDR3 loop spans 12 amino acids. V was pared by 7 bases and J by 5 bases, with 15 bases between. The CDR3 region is CASQGRVDEQYF. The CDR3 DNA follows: TGTGCCTCACAAGGCAGGGTGGACGAGCAGTACTTC.

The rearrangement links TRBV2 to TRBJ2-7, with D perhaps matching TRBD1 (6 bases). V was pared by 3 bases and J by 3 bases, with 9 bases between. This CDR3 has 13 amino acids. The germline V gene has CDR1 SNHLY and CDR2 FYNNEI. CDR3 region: CASSDGDNYEQYF. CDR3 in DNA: TGTGCCAGCAGTGACGGGGACAACTACGAGCAGTACTTC.

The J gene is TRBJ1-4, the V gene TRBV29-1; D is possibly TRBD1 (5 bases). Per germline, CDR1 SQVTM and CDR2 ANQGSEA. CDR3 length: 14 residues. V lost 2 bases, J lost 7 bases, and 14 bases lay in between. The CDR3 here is CSVEIAVGGEKLFF. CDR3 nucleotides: TGCAGCGTTGAAATCGCGGTCGGGGGTGAAAAACTGTTTTTT.

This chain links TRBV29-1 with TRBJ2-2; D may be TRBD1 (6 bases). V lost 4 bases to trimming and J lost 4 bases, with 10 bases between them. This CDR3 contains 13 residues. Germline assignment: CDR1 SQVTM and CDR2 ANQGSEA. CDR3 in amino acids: CSVGGHSTGELFF. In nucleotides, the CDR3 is TGCAGCGTTGGGGGACATTCCACCGGGGAGCTGTTTTTT.

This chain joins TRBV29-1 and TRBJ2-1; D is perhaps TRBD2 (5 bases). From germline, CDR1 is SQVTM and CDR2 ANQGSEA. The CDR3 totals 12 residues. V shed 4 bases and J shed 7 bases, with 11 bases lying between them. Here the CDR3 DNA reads TGCAGCGTTGGGCCTCCGGGGAATGAGCAGTTCTTC. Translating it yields CSVGPPGNEQFF.

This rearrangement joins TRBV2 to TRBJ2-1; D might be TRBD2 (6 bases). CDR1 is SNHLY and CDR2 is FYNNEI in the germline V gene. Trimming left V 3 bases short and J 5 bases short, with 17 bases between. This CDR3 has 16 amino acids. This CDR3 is CASSEGDSTGHNEQFF. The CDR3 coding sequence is TGTGCCAGCAGTGAGGGGGACTCTACGGGCCACAATGAGCAGTTCTTC.

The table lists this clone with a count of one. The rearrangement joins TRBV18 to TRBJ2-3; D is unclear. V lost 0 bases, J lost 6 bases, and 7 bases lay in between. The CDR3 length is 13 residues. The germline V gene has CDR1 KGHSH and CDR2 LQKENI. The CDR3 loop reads CASSPPSLDTQYF. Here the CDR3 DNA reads TGTGCCAGCTCACCACCGTCCCTTGATACGCAGTATTTT.

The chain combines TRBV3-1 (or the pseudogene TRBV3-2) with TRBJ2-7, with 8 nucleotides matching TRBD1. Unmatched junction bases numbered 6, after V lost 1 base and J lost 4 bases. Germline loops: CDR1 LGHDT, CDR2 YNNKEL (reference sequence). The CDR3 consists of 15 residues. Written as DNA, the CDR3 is TGTGCCAGCAGCCAAGCCTGGACAGGGAGGTACGAGCAGTACTTC. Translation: CASSQAWTGRYEQYF.

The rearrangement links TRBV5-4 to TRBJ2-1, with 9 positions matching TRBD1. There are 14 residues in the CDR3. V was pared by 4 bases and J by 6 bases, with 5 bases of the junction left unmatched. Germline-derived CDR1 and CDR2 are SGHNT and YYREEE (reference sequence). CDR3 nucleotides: TGTGCCAGCAGCATACGGGACAGGGCCAATGAGCAGTTCTTC. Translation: CASSIRDRANEQFF.

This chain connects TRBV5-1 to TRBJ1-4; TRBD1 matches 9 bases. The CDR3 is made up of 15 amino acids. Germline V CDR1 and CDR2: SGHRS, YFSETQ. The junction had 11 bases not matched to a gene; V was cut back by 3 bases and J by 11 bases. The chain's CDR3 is CASSSGGQGLGKLFF. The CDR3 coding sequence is TGCGCCAGCAGCTCGGGGGGACAGGGTCTTGGGAAACTGTTTTTT.

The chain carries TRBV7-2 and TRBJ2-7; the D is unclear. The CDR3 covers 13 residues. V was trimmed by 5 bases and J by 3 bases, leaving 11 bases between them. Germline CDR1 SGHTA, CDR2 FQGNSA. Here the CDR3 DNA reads TGTGCCAGCAGCCCTCGCCCGGGCTACGAGCAGTACTTC. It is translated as CASSPRPGYEQYF.